The clone carrying this T cell receptor (beta chain) appeared a few times. The data stem from a study of blood T cell repertoires in COVID-19. Study processing details: Reference gene primer amplification in the assay estimated nucleated cell counts. The repertoire was sequenced with immunoSEQ multiplex PCR; TCRdb's copy has only in-frame clones and lacks some. V and J calls and clone size are as listed in that table; D and trimming were resolved from the DNA. The table has 100,000 to 150,000 clones, approximately 86% seen once. This TCR came from a woman aged 70-85 years with COVID-19, enrolled during active disease. The specimen was peripheral blood.

The CDR3 protein is CASSWGQGLETEAFF. The CDR3 coding sequence is TGCGCCAGCAGCTGGGGACAGGGTTTGGAAACTGAAGCTTTCTTT. The rearrangement joins TRBV5-1 to TRBJ1-1; TRBD1 aligns across 9 bases. The CDR3 loop spans 15 amino acids. The germline CDR1 and CDR2 sequences are SGHRS and YFSETQ. After removal of 3 bases from V and 5 bases from J, the junction contained 8 bases not matched to a gene.